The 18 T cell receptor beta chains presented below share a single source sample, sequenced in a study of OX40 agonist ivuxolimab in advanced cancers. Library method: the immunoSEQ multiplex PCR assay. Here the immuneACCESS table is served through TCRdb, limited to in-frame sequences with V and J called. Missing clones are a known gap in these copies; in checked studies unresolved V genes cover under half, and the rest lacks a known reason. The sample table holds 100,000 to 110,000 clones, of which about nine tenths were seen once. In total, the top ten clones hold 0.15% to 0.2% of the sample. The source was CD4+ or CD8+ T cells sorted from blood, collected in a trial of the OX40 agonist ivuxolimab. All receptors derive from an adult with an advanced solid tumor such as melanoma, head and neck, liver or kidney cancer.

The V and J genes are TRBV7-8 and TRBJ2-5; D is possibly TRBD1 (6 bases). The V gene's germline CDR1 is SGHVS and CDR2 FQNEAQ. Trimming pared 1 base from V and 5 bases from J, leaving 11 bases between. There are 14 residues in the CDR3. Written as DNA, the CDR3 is TGTGCCAGCAGCTTAGAAGACAGGCGGGAGACCCAGTACTTC. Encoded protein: CASSLEDRRETQYF.

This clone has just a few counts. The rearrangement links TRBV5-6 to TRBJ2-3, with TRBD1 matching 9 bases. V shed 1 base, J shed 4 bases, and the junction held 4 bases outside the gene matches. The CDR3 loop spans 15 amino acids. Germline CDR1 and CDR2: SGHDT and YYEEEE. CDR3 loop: CASSLPGQGADTQYF. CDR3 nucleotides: TGTGCCAGCAGCTTGCCGGGACAGGGCGCAGATACGCAGTATTTT.

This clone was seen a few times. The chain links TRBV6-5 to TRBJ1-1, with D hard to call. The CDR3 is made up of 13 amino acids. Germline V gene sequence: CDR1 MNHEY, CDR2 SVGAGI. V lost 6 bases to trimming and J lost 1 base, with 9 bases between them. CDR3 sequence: CASSYKGNTEAFF. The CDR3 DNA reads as TGTGCCAGCAGCTACAAGGGGAACACTGAAGCTTTCTTT.

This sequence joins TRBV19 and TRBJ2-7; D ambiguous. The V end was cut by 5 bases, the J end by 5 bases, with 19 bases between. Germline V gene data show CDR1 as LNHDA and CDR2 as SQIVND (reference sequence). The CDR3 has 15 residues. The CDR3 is CASSPDGTRAHEQYF. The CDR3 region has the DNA TGTGCCAGTAGTCCCGATGGCACCCGCGCGCACGAGCAGTACTTC.

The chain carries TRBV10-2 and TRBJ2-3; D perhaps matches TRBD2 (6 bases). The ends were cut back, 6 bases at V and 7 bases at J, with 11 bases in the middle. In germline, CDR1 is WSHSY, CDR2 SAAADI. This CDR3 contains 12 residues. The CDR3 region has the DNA TGCGCCAGCAGCCCGGGAGATCATACGCAGTATTTT. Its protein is CASSPGDHTQYF.

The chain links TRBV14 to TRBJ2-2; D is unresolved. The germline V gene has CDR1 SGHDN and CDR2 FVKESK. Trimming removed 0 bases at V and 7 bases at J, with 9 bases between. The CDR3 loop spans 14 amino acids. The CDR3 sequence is CASSQDLLVGELFF. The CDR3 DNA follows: TGTGCCAGCAGCCAAGATCTATTGGTCGGGGAGCTGTTTTTT.

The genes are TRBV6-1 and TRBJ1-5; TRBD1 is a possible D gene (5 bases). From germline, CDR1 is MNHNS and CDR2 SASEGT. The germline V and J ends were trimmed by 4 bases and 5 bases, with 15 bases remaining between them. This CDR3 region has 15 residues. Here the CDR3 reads CASSGDSGNDQPQHF. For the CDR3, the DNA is TGTGCCAGCAGTGGGGACTCCGGGAACGATCAGCCCCAGCATTTT.

The CDR3 DNA is TGTGCCAGCAGCTCACCGGGACTACAAGAGACCCAGTACTTC. Protein product: CASSSPGLQETQYF. The V gene is TRBV25-1, the J gene TRBJ2-5; 7 bases match TRBD2. J gave up 2 bases and V 6 bases, and 6 bases lay outside the gene matches. The CDR3 is 14 amino acids. Germline V CDR1 and CDR2: MGHDK, SYGVNS.

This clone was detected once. The CDR3 DNA sequence: TGTGCCTGGAGTGTAAGCGGCTCCTACAATGAGCAGTTCTTC. It yields the protein CAWSVSGSYNEQFF. This sequence joins TRBV30 and TRBJ2-1; a possible D gene is TRBD2 (5 bases). V lost 0 bases to trimming and J lost 0 bases, with 6 bases between them. This CDR3 comprises 14 residues. CDR1 GTSNPN and CDR2 SVGIG come from the germline V gene (reference sequence).

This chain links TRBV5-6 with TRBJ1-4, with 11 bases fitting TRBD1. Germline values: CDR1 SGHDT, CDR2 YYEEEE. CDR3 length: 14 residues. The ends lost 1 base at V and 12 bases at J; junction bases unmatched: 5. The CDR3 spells CASSLWGQGGQLFF. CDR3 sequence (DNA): TGTGCCAGCAGCTTGTGGGGACAGGGGGGACAACTGTTTTTT.

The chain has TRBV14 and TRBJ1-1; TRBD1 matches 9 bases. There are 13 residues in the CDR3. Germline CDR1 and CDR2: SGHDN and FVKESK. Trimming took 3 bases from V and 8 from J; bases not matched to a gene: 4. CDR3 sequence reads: CASSQGTGREAFF. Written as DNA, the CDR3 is TGTGCCAGCAGCCAGGGGACAGGGAGGGAAGCTTTCTTT.

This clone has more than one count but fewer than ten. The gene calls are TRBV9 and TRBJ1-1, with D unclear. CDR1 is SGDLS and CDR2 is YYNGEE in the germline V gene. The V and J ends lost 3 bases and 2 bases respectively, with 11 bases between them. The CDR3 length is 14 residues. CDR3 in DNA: TGTGCCAGCAGCGCTTCTCCAGAAAACACTGAAGCTTTCTTT. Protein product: CASSASPENTEAFF.

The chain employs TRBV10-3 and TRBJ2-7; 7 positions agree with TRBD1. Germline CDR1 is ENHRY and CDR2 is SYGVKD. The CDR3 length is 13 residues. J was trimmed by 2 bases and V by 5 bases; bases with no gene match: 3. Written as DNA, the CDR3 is TGTGCCATCAGTCGGGACAGCACCTACGAGCAGTACTTC. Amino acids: CAISRDSTYEQYF.

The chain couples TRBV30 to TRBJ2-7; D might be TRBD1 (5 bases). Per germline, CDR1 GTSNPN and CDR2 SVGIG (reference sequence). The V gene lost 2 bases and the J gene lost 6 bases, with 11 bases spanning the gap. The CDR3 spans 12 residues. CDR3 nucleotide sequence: TGTGCCTGGAGTCTCAGGGTCAGCGAGCAGTACTTC. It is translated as CAWSLRVSEQYF.

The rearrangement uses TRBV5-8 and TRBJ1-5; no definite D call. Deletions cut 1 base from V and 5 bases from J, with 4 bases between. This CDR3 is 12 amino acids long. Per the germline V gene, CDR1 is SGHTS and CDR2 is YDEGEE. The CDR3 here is CASSLWDQPQHF. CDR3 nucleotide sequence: TGTGCCAGCAGCTTGTGGGATCAGCCCCAGCATTTT. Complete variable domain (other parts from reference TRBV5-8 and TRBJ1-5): EAGVTQSPTHLIKTRGQQATLRCSPISGHTSVYWYQQALGLGLQFLLWYDEGEERNRGNFPPRFSGRQFPNYSSELNVNALELEDSALYLCASSLWDQPQHFGDGTRLSIL.

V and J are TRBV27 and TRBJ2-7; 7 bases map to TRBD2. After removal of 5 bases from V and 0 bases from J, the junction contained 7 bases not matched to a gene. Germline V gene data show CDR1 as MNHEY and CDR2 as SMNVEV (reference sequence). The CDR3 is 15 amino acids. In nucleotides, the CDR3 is TGTGCCAGCAGTAGACTAGCTGCAAGCTCCTACGAGCAGTACTTC. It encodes CASSRLAASSYEQYF.

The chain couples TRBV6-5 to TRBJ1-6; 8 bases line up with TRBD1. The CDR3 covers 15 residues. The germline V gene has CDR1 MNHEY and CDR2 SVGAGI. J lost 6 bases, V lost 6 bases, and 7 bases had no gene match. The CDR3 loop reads CASREGQEGNSPLHF. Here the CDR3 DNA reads TGTGCCAGCAGGGAGGGACAGGAGGGTAATTCACCCCTCCACTTT.

The CDR3 DNA sequence: TGTGCCTGGAGTTCACCGAGAATTGCTTTCTTT. This encodes CAWSSPRIAFF. The chain recombines TRBV30 with TRBJ1-1; D is undetermined. The V gene lost 2 bases and the J gene lost 11 bases, with 12 bases spanning the gap. Germline CDR1 and CDR2: GTSNPN and SVGIG (reference sequence). The length of the CDR3 is 11 residues.